Here is one T cell receptor beta chain with its context. Its antigen remains unidentified. The sample comes from a study of T cell responses to AZD1222 COVID-19 vaccine. Notes on the study in general: In a largely white British group with more females than males, clonal diversity was possibly underestimated. With two AZD1222 doses given, Spike-specific TCR breadth and depth both rose.

The CDR3 totals 17 residues. Measured with immunoSEQ multiplex PCR; TCRdb has only the in-frame clones, and not every one. The sample yields over 150,000 clones, 91% seen once. This chain connects TRBV21-1 to TRBJ2-1; the table assigns TRBD2, which was not confirmed against the DNA. TRBV21-1 is labeled a pseudogene. Sequenced material: peripheral blood, taken 28 days after the second AZD1222 dose. The source is an adult who received the AZD1222 COVID-19 vaccine. CDR3 nucleotide sequence: TGTGCCAGCAGCAAAGCGCGGGGACTAGCGGGAGACAATGAGCAGTTCTTC. As protein: CASSKARGLAGDNEQFF.